Shown below are 17 T cell receptor beta chains from a single sample sequenced in a study of blood T cell repertoires in COVID-19. TCRdb's copy holds only in-frame clones and misses some; the assay was immunoSEQ multiplex PCR. The sample records about 160,000 clones, 75% to 85% being singletons. Sequences were obtained from peripheral blood. The receptors here all came from a woman in her fifties or sixties with COVID-19, enrolled during active disease.

The chain couples TRBV27 to TRBJ2-1; 9 bases map to TRBD2. The junction had 9 bases not matched to a gene; V was cut back by 1 base and J by 8 bases. The CDR3 covers 16 residues. The germline V gene encodes CDR1 MNHEY and CDR2 SMNVEV (reference sequence). CDR3: CASSLWASGTVHEQFF. The CDR3 DNA is TGTGCCAGCAGTTTATGGGCTAGCGGGACTGTTCATGAGCAGTTCTTC.

This rearrangement joins TRBV5-6 to TRBJ2-1, with D possibly TRBD2 on 6 matching bases. There are 17 residues in the CDR3. The germline V and J ends were trimmed by 0 bases and 7 bases, with 20 bases remaining between them. The germline gives CDR1 SGHDT, CDR2 YYEEEE. This CDR3 is CASSLVRGIGLGNEQFF. CDR3 in DNA: TGTGCCAGCAGCTTGGTTCGGGGGATAGGACTGGGGAATGAGCAGTTCTTC.

The rearrangement joins TRBV11-2 to TRBJ2-1; possibly TRBD2 for D (7 bases). The V end was cut by 6 bases, the J end by 6 bases, with 21 bases between. The CDR3 is 16 amino acids. Germline-derived CDR1 and CDR2 are SGHAT and FQNNGV. CDR3 residues: CASSQGGGGTSNEQFF. CDR3 DNA sequence: TGTGCCAGCAGTCAAGGAGGGGGGGGAACCTCCAATGAGCAGTTCTTC. The complete variable domain, with remaining parts taken from reference TRBV11-2 and TRBJ2-1, reads EAGVAQSPRYKIIEKRQSVAFWCNPISGHATLYWYQQILGQGPKLLIQFQNNGVVDDSQLPKDRFSAERLKGVDSTLKIQPAKLEDSAVYLCASSQGGGGTSNEQFFGPGTRLTVL.

The chain has TRBV6-2 or TRBV6-3 and TRBJ2-1, with 9 bases identical to TRBD2. Germline V gene data show CDR1 as MNHEY and CDR2 as SVGEGT. V shed 2 bases and J 6 bases; nucleotides not matched to a gene: 14. This CDR3 has 18 amino acids. CDR3: CASSYTPRAGGPPNEQFF. The DNA of the CDR3 is TGTGCCAGCAGTTACACCCCCCGGGCGGGAGGGCCGCCCAATGAGCAGTTCTTC.

The chain is built from TRBV18 and TRBJ2-5; a possible D gene is TRBD1 (6 bases). V dropped 3 bases and J dropped 5 bases, with 16 bases sitting between them. From germline, CDR1 is KGHSH and CDR2 LQKENI. The CDR3 covers 15 residues. The CDR3 region has the DNA TGTGCCAGCTCACCCGGGCAGGGGTTTACCGAGACCCAGTACTTC. Protein sequence: CASSPGQGFTETQYF.

The chain links TRBV30 to TRBJ1-4, with TRBD1 matching over 7 bases. CDR1 is GTSNPN, CDR2 SVGIG, per germline (reference sequence). The CDR3 length is 15 residues. Trimming cost V 1 base and J 6 bases; bases outside gene matches: 8. CDR3 region: CAWSGLQGWDEKLFF. DNA of the CDR3: TGTGCCTGGAGTGGACTACAGGGGTGGGATGAAAAACTGTTTTTT.

This clone showed up just once. This sequence joins TRBV13 and TRBJ1-3; D gene unclear. The CDR3 totals 14 residues. Germline V gene data show CDR1 as PRHDT and CDR2 as FYEKMQ (reference sequence). The V end lost 1 base, the J end lost 0 bases, and 4 bases lay between the germline ends. CDR3 protein: CASSLDGSGNTIYF. CDR3 in DNA: TGTGCCAGCAGCTTAGACGGCTCTGGAAACACCATATATTTT.

The CDR3 is CASSKVRTRYEQYF. CDR3 sequence (DNA): TGTGCCAGCAGCAAAGTGCGGACTAGGTACGAGCAGTACTTC. This chain links TRBV21-1 with TRBJ2-7; no check of the table's D call, TRBD2, against the DNA was made. TRBV21-1 is an annotated pseudogene. The CDR3 is 14 residues long.

This clone has just a few counts. This chain's CDR3 is CASSSPDRGPRVSPLHF. The CDR3 DNA sequence: TGTGCCAGCAGTTCGCCGGACAGGGGGCCCCGTGTTTCACCCCTCCACTTT. The rearrangement uses TRBV28 and TRBJ1-6; TRBD1 aligns across 11 bases. The ends lost 4 bases at V and 9 bases at J; junction bases unmatched: 11. The CDR3 has 17 residues. Looked up from germline, CDR1 is MDHEN and CDR2 is SYDVKM.

This chain uses TRBV5-1 with TRBJ1-6; D ambiguous. The CDR3 runs 15 residues. Trimming removed 2 bases from V and 10 bases from J, with 16 bases in between. The germline gives CDR1 SGHRS, CDR2 YFSETQ. In DNA form, the CDR3 reads TGCGCCAGCAGCTTCGACATGGGTGCCCGGTCACCCCTCCACTTT. It translates to CASSFDMGARSPLHF.

The genes are TRBV12-5 and TRBJ1-2; TRBD1 aligns across 9 bases. The V and J ends lost 6 bases and 8 bases, in that order; junction bases with no gene match: 10. CDR1 and CDR2 from the germline V gene are LGHNT and FRNRAP. The CDR3 totals 14 residues. CDR3 DNA: TGTGCTAGTGGCTATACCCCGGACAGGGGAGGCTACACCTTC. Residues: CASGYTPDRGGYTF. The full variable domain, rest sourced from reference TRBV12-5 and TRBJ1-2, is DARVTQTPRHKVTEMGQEVTMRCQPILGHNTVFWYRQTMMQGLELLAYFRNRAPLDDSGMPKDRFSAEMPDATLATLKIQPSEPRDSAVYFCASGYTPDRGGYTFGSGTRLTVV.

This clone has just one count. The chain carries TRBV9 and TRBJ2-3, with D unresolved. The CDR3 is 15 amino acids. The V and J ends lost 0 bases and 2 bases respectively, with 10 bases between them. The germline V gene has CDR1 SGDLS and CDR2 YYNGEE. CDR3 sequence (DNA): TGTGCCAGCAGCGTAGGCGGTCTATACACAGATACGCAGTATTTT. It codes for CASSVGGLYTDTQYF.

The V gene is TRBV19, the J gene TRBJ1-1, with D maybe TRBD1 (6 bases). CDR3 length: 15 residues. CDR1 and CDR2 (germline): LNHDA, SQIVND (reference sequence). V lost 5 bases and J 0 bases, leaving 13 bases between the germline ends. As DNA, the CDR3 is TGTGCCAGTAGTCCCTGGACAGTCATGAACACTGAAGCTTTCTTT. Its protein is CASSPWTVMNTEAFF.

This sequence joins TRBV11-2 and TRBJ2-7; D is possibly TRBD2 (6 bases). The germline gives CDR1 SGHAT, CDR2 FQNNGV. The V gene lost 5 bases and the J gene lost 3 bases, with 14 bases spanning the gap. This CDR3 spans 14 amino acids. The CDR3: CASSPTRGNYEQYV. As DNA, the CDR3 is TGTGCCAGCAGCCCAACCCGGGGGAACTACGAGCAGTACGTC.

The chain carries TRBV25-1 and TRBJ1-4; TRBD1 is a possible D gene (5 bases). The germline V and J ends were trimmed by 5 bases and 5 bases, with 12 bases remaining between them. The germline gives CDR1 MGHDK, CDR2 SYGVNS. The CDR3 length is 14 residues. Here the CDR3 DNA reads TGTGCCAGCAGTAGGCAGGGAAGGAATGAAAAACTGTTTTTT. Protein: CASSRQGRNEKLFF.

The chain links TRBV5-4 to TRBJ1-6; tentative D call: TRBD1 (5 bases). Trimming stripped 4 bases from V and 7 bases from J, with 24 bases between. Per the germline V gene, CDR1 is SGHNT and CDR2 is YYREEE (reference sequence). The CDR3 has 18 residues. CDR3 loop: CASSPGPNTIGRNSPLHF. CDR3 nucleotide sequence: TGTGCCAGCAGCCCAGGGCCAAACACCATAGGGAGGAATTCACCCCTCCACTTT.

J is TRBJ2-7 and V is TRBV15; TRBD2 matches 7 bases. The CDR3 extends over 13 amino acids. V dropped 5 bases and J dropped 4; count of bases not matched to a gene: 5. Germline V lookup: CDR1 LNHNV, CDR2 YYDKDF (reference sequence). The CDR3 region is CATSRSGAYEQYV. The CDR3 DNA reads as TGTGCCACCAGCCGGAGCGGGGCGTACGAGCAGTACGTC.